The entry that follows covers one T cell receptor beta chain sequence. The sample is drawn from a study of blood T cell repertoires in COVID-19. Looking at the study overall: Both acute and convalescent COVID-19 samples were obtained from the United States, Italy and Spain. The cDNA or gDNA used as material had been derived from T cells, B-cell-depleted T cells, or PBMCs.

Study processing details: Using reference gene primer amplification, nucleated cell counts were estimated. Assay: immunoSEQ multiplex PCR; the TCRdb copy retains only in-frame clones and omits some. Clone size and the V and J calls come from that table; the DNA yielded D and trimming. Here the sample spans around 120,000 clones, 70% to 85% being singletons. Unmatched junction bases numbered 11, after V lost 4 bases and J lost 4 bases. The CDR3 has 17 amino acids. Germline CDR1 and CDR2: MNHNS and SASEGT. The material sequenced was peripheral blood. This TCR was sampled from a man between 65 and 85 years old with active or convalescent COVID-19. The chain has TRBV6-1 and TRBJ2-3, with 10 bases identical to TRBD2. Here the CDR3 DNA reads TGTGCCAGCAGTGTTTTTGCCGGGACTAGCGATGCAGATACGCAGTATTTT. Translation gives CASSVFAGTSDADTQYF.